This TCR beta chain was found in a study of cytomegalovirus exposure and HLA in healthy donors. Points on this clone: Its antigen is as yet unknown.

Both 60 Vbeta primers and 13 Jbeta primers went into the PCR. Libraries were prepared by immunoSEQ multiplex PCR; TCRdb keeps only in-frame clonotypes and omits some of them. The table shows 100,000 to 150,000 clones, with 60% to 85% occurring only once. The CDR3 consists of 15 residues. V shed 3 bases and J shed 4 bases, with 14 bases lying between them. CDR1 SGHRS and CDR2 YFSETQ come from the germline V gene. Study-level points and caveats: The only immune exposure information that was available was CMV serostatus.

The chain combines TRBV5-1 with TRBJ2-1, with a possible D match to TRBD1 (5 bases). The sample comprised PBMCs. The sequence derives from a woman aged 18 to 35 in good health and CMV-seronegative. The CDR3 sequence is CASSSGISVYNEQFF. In DNA, the CDR3 is TGCGCCAGCAGCTCAGGGATATCCGTTTACAATGAGCAGTTCTTC.